This T cell receptor beta chain was found in a study of cytomegalovirus exposure and HLA in healthy donors. General study findings and limits: A later analysis showed that HLA-associated TCR beta chains had undergone more clonal expansion than equally common others.

Note on this clone: Its specificity is unknown.

The PCR had 60 Vbeta and 13 Jbeta primers. Data came from immunoSEQ multiplex PCR; TCRdb stores just in-frame clones and leaves some out. The sample has around 140,000 clones; almost 80% are singletons. The clonotype comes from a female donor in good health and CMV-seronegative. Sequencing was done on a sample of PBMCs.

In nucleotides, the CDR3 is TGTGCCAGTAGTATAGATCGACGGGGTCTCTATGGCTACACCTTC. This encodes CASSIDRRGLYGYTF. The rearrangement links TRBV19 to TRBJ1-2, with D unresolved. CDR1 and CDR2 from the germline V gene are LNHDA and SQIVND (reference sequence). The CDR3 runs 15 residues. V was cut by 0 bases and J by 4 bases, with 12 bases left in between.